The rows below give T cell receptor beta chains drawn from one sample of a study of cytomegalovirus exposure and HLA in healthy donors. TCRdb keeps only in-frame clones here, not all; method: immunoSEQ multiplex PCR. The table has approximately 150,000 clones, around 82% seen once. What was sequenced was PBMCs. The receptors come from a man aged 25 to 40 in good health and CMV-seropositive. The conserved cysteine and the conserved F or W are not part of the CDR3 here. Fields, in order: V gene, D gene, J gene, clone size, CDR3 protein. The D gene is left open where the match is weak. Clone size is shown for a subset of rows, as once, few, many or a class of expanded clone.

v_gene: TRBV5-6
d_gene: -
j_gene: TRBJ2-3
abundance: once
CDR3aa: ASSKYRIRAADTQY

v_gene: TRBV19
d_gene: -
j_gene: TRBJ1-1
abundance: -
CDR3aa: ASSTQAANTEAF

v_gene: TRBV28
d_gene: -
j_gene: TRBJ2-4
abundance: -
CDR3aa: ASRFAGSKNIQY

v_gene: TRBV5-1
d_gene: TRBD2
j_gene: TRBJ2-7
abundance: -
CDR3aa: ASSPVIAGSLDEQY

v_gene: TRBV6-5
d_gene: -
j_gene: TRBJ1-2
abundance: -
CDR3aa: ASSYSFLNGYT

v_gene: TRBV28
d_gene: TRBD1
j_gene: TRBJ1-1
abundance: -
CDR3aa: ASSMTGGEAF

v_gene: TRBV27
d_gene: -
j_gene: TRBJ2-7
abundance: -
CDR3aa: ASSPRRTAGYEQY

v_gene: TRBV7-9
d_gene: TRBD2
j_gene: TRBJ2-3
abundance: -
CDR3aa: ASSLPGRATDTQY

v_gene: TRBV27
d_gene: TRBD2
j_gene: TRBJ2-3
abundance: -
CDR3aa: ASSSNPGLVLDTQY

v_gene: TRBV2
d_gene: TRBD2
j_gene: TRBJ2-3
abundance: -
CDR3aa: ASIGGGLGDTQY

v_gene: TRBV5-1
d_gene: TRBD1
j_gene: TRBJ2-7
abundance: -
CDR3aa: ASSVEDRGFYEQY

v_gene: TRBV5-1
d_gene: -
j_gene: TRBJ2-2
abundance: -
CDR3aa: ASRRDGNGELF

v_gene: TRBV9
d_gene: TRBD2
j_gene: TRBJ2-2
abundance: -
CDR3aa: ASSVALAGGRAGELF

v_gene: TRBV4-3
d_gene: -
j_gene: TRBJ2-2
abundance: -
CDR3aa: ASSQDPGADGELF

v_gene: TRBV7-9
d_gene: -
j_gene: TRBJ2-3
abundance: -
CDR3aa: ASSSSTGSRGKGTDTQY

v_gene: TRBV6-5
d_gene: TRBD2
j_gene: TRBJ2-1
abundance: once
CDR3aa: ASSPLQREVDEQF

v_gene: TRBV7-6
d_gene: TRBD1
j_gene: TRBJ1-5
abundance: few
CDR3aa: ASSLAQAGGGQPQH

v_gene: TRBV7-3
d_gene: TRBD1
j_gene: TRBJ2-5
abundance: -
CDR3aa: ASSPQGAVQETQY

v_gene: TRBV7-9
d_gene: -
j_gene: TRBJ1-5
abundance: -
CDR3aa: ASSSQGGNQPQH

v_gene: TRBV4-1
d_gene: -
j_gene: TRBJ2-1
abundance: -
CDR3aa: ASSYRGSDYNEQF

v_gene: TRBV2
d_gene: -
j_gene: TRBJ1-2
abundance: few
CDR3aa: ASSVIPTGQYYGYT

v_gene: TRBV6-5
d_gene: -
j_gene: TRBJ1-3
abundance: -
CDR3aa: ASSYSGSSGNTIY

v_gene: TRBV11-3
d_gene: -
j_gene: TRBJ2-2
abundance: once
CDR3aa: ASSPNTQGTGELF

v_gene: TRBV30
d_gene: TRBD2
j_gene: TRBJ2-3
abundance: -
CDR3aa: ARSTSGRAGDTQY

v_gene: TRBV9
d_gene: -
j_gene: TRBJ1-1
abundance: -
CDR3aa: ASSGLLNTEAF

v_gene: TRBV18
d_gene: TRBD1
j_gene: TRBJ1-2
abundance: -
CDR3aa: ASSPGPETGTGYT

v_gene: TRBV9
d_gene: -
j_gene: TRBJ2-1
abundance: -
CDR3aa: ASSENGNYGNEQF

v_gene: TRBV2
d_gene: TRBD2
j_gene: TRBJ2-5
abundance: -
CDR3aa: ASSEWALAGEGETQY